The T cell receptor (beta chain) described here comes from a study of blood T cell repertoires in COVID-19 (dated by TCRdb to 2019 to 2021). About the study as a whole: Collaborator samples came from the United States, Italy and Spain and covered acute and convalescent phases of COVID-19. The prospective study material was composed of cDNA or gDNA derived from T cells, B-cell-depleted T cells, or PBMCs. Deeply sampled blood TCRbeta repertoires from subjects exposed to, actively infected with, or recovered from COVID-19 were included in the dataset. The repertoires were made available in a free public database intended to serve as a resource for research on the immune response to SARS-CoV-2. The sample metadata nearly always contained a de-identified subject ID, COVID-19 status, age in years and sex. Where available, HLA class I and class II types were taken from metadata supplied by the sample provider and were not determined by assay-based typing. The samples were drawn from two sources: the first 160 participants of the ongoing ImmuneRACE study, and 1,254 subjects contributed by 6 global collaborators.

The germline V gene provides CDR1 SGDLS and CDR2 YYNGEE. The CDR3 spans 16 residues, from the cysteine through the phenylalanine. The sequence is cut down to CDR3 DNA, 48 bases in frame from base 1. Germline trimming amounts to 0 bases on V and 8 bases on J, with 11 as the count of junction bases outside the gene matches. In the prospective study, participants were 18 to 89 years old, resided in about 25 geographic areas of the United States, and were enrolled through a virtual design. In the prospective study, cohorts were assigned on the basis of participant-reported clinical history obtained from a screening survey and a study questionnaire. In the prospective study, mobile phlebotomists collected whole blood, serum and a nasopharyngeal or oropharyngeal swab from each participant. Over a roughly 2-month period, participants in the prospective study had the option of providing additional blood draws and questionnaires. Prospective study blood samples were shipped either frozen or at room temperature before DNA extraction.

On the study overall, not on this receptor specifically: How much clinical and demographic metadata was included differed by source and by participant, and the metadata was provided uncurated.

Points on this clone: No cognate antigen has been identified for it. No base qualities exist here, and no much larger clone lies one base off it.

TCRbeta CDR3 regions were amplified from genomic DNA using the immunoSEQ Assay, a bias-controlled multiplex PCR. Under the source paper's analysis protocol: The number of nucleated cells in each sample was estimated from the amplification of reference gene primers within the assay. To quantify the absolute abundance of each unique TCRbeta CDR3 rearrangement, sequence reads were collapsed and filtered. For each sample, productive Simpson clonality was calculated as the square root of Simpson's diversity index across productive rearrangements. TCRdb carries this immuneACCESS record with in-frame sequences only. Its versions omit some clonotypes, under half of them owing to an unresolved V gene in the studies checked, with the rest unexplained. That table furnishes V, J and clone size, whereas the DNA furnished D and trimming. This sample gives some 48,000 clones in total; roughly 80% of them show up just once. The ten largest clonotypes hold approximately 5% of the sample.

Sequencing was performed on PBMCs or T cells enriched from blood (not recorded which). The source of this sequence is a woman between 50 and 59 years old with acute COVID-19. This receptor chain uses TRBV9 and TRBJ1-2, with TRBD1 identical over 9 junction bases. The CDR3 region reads CASSVEDRGEGRGYTF. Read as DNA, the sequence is TGTGCCAGCAGCGTAGAGGACAGGGGCGAAGGTAGGGGCTACACCTTC. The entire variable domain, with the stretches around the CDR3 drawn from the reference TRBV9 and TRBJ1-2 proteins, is DSGVTQTPKHLITATGQRVTLRCSPRSGDLSVYWYQQSLDQGLQFLIQYYNGEERAKGNILERFSAQQFPDLHSELNLSSLELGDSALYFCASSVEDRGEGRGYTFGSGTRLTVV.